This T cell receptor (beta chain) was observed in a study of identical twins. TCRdb independently ran MiXCR on the 5' RACE reads; one entry per CDR3 protein. Of 400,000 to 550,000 distinct CDR3 sequences in the sample, about 13% were seen once. This clonotype was counted ten times or more. These data were likewise used in another study, on yellow fever vaccine responses in identical twins.

This TCR came from a woman between 18 and 29 years old in good health. The material sequenced was CD4+ T cells sorted from blood.

CDR3 region: CASSFVGEQFF. The CDR3 DNA follows: TGTGCCAGCAGTTTTGTCGGTGAGCAGTTCTTC. The rearrangement joins TRBV12-3 or TRBV12-4 to TRBJ2-1; no reliable D call. The V gene lost 3 bases and the J gene lost 9 bases, with 6 bases spanning the gap. This CDR3 region has 11 residues.